This TCR beta chain was captured by sequencing in a study of post-analysis software for immune sequencing data. Presence of unique molecular identifiers characterized the TCR beta cDNA libraries. TCRdb reprocessed the PCR reads with MiXCR, giving one entry per CDR3 protein. The sample has 550,000 to 700,000 distinct CDR3 sequences, roughly 47% seen once; the top ten hold more than 1.5%. Comments on this clonotype: Its antigen is not identified.

V dropped 5 bases and J dropped 0 bases, with 14 bases sitting between them. There are 15 residues in the CDR3. The germline V gene encodes CDR1 SGHDT and CDR2 YYEEEE. Study outcomes and limitations: Patients carried roughly five TRBV segments more frequently than controls did, and TRBV5-6, TRBV5-1 and TRBV20-1 were among them. Among multiple sclerosis patients, normalized Chao1 diversity was significantly below that of controls. Co-batched samples clustered tightly together by F measure.

Sequenced: blood. This sequence was found in a girl aged 10-17 years with multiple sclerosis. This sequence joins TRBV5-6 and TRBJ1-1; the D gene is possibly TRBD1 (5 bases). The CDR3 DNA sequence: TGTGCCAGCAGTTCTAGACAGTACATGAACACTGAAGCTTTCTTT. It is translated as CASSSRQYMNTEAFF.